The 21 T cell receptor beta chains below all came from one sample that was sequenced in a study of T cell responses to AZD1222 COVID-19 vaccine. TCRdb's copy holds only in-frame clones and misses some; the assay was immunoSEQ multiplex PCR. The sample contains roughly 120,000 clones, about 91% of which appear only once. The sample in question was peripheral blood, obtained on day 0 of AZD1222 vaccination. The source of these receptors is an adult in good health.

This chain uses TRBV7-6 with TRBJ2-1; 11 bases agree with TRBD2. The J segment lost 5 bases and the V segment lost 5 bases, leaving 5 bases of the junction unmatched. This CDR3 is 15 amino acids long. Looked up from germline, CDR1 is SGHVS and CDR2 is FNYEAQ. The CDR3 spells CASSGGTSGDNEQFF. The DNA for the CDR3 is TGTGCCAGCAGCGGCGGGACTAGCGGAGACAATGAGCAGTTCTTC.

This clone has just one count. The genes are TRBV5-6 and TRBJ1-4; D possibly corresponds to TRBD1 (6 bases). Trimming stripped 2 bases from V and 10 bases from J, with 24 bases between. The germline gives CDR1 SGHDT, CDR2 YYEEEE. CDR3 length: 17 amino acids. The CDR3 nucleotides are TGTGCCAGCAGCTTTGGATCAAGCGAGTCCACGACAGGAAAACTGTTTTTT. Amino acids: CASSFGSSESTTGKLFF.

CDR3 sequence (DNA): TGTGCCAGCAGTTCACCAGGGGCGCGGGGCTACACCTTC. Residues: CASSSPGARGYTF. This chain connects TRBV6-5 to TRBJ1-2; weak D call: TRBD1 (6 bases). The ends were cut back, 4 bases at V and 8 bases at J, with 14 bases in the middle. This CDR3 has 13 residues. Germline V gene lookup returns CDR1 MNHEY and CDR2 SVGAGI.

CDR3 sequence: CASSYTRDTYEQYF. CDR3 DNA sequence: TGTGCCAGCAGTTACACACGGGACACATACGAGCAGTACTTC. This chain uses TRBV6-5 with TRBJ2-7; D is possibly TRBD1 (6 bases). The CDR3 contains 14 residues. Germline CDR1 and CDR2: MNHEY and SVGAGI. Between the trimmed V and J ends, which lost 2 bases and 4 bases, there was a span of 12 bases.

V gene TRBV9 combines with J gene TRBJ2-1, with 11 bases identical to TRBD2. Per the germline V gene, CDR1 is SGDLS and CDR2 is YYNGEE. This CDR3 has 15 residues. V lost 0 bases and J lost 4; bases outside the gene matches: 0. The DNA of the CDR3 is TGTGCCAGCAGCGTAGGGACTAGCGGGTACAATGAGCAGTTCTTC. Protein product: CASSVGTSGYNEQFF. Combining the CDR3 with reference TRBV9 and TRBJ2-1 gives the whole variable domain DSGVTQTPKHLITATGQRVTLRCSPRSGDLSVYWYQQSLDQGLQFLIQYYNGEERAKGNILERFSAQQFPDLHSELNLSSLELGDSALYFCASSVGTSGYNEQFFGPGTRLTVL.

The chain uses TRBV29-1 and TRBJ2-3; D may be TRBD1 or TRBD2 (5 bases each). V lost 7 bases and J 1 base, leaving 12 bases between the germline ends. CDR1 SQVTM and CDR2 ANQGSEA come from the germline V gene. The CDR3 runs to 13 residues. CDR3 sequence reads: CSGGGIGTDTQYF. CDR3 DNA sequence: TGCAGCGGTGGGGGTATCGGCACAGATACGCAGTATTTT.

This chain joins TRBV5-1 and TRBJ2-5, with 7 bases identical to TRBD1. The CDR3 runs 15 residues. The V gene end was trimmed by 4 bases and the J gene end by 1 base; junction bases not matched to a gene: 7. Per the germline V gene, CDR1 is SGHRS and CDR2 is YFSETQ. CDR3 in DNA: TGCGCCAGCAGCCTGGGACAGATTGGCCAAGAGACCCAGTACTTC. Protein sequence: CASSLGQIGQETQYF.

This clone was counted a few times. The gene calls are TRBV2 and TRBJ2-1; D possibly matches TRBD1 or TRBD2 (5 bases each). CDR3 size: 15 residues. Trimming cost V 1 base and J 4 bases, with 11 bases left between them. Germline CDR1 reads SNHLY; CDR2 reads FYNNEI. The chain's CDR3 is CASSEGGTVYNEQFF. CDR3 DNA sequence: TGTGCCAGCAGTGAAGGGGGGACGGTATACAATGAGCAGTTCTTC.

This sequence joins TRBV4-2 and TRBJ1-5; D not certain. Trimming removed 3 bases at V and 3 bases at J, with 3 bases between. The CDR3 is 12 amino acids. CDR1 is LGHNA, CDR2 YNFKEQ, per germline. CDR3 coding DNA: TGTGCCAGCAGCCACGTCAATCAGCCCCAGCATTTT. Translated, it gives CASSHVNQPQHF.

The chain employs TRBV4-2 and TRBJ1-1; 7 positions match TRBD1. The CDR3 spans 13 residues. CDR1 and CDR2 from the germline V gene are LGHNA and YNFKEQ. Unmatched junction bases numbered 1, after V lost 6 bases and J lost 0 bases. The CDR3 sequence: CASRQGMNTEAFF. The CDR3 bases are TGTGCCAGCAGACAGGGGATGAACACTGAAGCTTTCTTT.

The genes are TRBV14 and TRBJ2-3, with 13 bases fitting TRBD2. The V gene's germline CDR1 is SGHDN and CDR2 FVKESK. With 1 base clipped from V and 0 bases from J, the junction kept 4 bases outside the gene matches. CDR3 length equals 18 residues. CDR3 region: CASSQVRTSGGSTDTQYF. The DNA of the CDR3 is TGTGCCAGCAGCCAAGTGCGGACTAGCGGGGGTAGCACAGATACGCAGTATTTT.

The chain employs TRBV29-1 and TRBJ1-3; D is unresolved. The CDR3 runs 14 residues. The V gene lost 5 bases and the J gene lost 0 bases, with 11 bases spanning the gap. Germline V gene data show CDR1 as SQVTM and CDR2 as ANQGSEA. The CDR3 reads CSVSVGTSGNTIYF. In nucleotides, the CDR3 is TGCAGCGTTTCCGTCGGTACCTCTGGAAACACCATATATTTT.

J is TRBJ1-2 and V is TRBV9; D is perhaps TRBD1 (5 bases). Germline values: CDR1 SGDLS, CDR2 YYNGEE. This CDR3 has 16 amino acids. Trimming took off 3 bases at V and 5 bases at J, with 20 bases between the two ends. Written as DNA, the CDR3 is TGTGCCAGCAGCGGGTCCCTAGGGACGTTTACATATGGCTACACCTTC. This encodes CASSGSLGTFTYGYTF.

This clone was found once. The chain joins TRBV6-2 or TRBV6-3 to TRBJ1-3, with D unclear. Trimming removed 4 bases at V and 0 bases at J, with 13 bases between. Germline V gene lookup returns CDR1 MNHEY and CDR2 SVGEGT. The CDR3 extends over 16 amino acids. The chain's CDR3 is CASSWGVALSGNTIYF. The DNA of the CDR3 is TGTGCCAGCAGTTGGGGAGTTGCTCTCTCTGGAAACACCATATATTTT.

CDR3 nucleotide sequence: TGTGCCGGCTGGACAGGGAATGGCTACACCTTC. As protein: CAGWTGNGYTF. The chain recombines TRBV30 with TRBJ1-2, with 8 bases that match TRBD1. Germline V gene lookup returns CDR1 GTSNPN and CDR2 SVGIG (reference sequence). The junction had 5 bases not matched to a gene; V was cut back by 8 bases and J by 6 bases. The CDR3 has 11 amino acids. Full variable domain (outside the CDR3, taken from reference TRBV30 and TRBJ1-2): SQTIHQWPATLVQPVGSPLSLECTVEGTSNPNLYWYRQAAGRGLQLLFYSVGIGQISSEVPQNLSASRPQDRQFILSSKKLLLSDSGFYLCAGWTGNGYTFGSGTRLTVV.

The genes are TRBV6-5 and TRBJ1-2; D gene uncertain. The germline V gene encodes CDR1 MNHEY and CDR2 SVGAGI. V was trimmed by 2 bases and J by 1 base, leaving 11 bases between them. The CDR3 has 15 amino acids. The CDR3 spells CASSYDPSINYGYTF. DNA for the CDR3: TGTGCCAGCAGTTACGACCCTTCCATTAACTATGGCTACACCTTC.

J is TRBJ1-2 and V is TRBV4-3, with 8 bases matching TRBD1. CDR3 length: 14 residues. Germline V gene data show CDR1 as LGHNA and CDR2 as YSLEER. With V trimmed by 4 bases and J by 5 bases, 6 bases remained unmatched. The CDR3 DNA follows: TGCGCCAGCAGCCCCAACAGGGGGAATTATGGCTACACCTTC. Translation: CASSPNRGNYGYTF.

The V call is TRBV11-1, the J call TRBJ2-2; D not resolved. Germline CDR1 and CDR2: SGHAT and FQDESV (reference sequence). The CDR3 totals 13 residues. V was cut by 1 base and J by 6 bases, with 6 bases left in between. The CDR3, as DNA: TGTGCCAGCAGCTTAGTTGTCTCCGGGGAGCTGTTTTTT. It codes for CASSLVVSGELFF.

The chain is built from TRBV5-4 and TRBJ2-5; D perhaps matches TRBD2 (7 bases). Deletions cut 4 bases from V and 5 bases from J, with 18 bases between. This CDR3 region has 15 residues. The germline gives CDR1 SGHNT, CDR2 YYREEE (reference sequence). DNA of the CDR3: TGTGCCAGCAGCCGGGAGGCAGGGGCGGGGGAGACCCAGTACTTC. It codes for CASSREAGAGETQYF.

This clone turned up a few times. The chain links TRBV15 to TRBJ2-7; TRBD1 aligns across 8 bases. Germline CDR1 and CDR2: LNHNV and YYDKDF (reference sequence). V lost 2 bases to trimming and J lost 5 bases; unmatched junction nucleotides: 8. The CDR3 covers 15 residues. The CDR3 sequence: CATSRQLRQGNEQYF. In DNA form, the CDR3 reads TGTGCCACCAGCAGACAGCTGAGACAGGGGAACGAGCAGTACTTC.

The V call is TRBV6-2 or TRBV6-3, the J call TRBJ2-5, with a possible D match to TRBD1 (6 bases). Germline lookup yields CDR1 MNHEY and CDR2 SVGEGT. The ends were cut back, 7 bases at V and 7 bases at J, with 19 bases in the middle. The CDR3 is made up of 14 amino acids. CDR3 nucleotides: TGTGCCAGCACCCCATTATGGGGGCTAGGGACCCAGTACTTC. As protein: CASTPLWGLGTQYF.